This entry lists 29 T cell receptor beta chains sequenced from one sample in a study of OX40 agonist ivuxolimab in advanced cancers. Sequenced by immunoSEQ multiplex PCR; TCRdb stores in-frame clones only, minus some. The sample shows about 35,000 clones, under 85% of them seen only once. Source: CD4+ or CD8+ T cells sorted from blood, taken in a trial of the OX40 agonist ivuxolimab. These receptors were taken from an adult with an advanced solid tumor such as melanoma, head and neck, liver or kidney cancer.

The chain combines TRBV19 with TRBJ1-1; D gene uncertain. CDR3 length equals 13 residues. CDR1 and CDR2 (germline): LNHDA, SQIVND (reference sequence). V was pared by 1 base and J by 3 bases, with 6 bases between. CDR3: CASSIGLDTEAFF. Here the CDR3 DNA reads TGTGCCAGTAGTATAGGCTTGGACACTGAAGCTTTCTTT.

The rearrangement joins TRBV7-9 to TRBJ2-7; no firm D call. CDR1 and CDR2 from the germline V gene are SEHNR and FQNEAQ (reference sequence). V was shortened by 1 base and J by 7 bases, with 11 bases between the two germline ends. The CDR3 extends over 13 amino acids. The CDR3 reads CASSLGAQVEQYF. The CDR3 nucleotides read TGTGCCAGCAGCTTAGGGGCTCAAGTTGAGCAGTACTTC.

This clone was picked up one time. The chain's CDR3 is CASSYGLAAYNEQFF. The CDR3 DNA reads TGCGCCAGCAGCTATGGGCTAGCAGCCTACAATGAGCAGTTCTTC. V usage is TRBV5-1 and J usage is TRBJ2-1, with D tentatively TRBD2 (5 bases). Germline V gene data show CDR1 as SGHRS and CDR2 as YFSETQ. V was trimmed by 3 bases and J by 2 bases, leaving 12 bases between them. The CDR3 runs 15 residues.

The chain has TRBV5-1 and TRBJ2-5; 10 nucleotides match TRBD2. The CDR3 has 17 amino acids. The V gene's germline CDR1 is SGHRS and CDR2 YFSETQ. Trimming removed 5 bases from V and 6 bases from J; junction bases left unmatched: 16. In DNA, the CDR3 is TGCGCCAGCAGAGCGGGGGGGGCTGAAAACGTATGGCAGACCCAGTACTTC. The encoded protein is CASRAGGAENVWQTQYF.

The chain links TRBV19 to TRBJ2-1, with a tentative D call TRBD2 (5 bases). The V gene lost 7 bases and the J gene lost 2 bases, with 12 bases spanning the gap. Germline CDR1 reads LNHDA; CDR2 reads SQIVND (reference sequence). The CDR3 contains 14 residues. CDR3 coding DNA: TGTGCCAGTATCGGGGATGGGCCCTACAATGAGCAGTTCTTC. It translates to CASIGDGPYNEQFF.

The rearrangement links TRBV9 to TRBJ2-2; 9 positions match TRBD2. Per the germline V gene, CDR1 is SGDLS and CDR2 is YYNGEE. V lost 2 bases to trimming and J lost 5 bases; unmatched junction nucleotides: 4. This CDR3 is built from 15 residues. The chain's CDR3 is CASSVSGGLTGELFF. The CDR3, as DNA: TGTGCCAGCAGCGTTAGCGGGGGTCTTACCGGGGAGCTGTTTTTT.

The chain is built from TRBV5-1 and TRBJ2-1, with no clear D. The germline V and J ends were trimmed by 4 bases and 4 bases, with 9 bases remaining between them. The CDR3 totals 13 residues. Germline V gene data show CDR1 as SGHRS and CDR2 as YFSETQ. In DNA form, the CDR3 reads TGCGCCAGCAGCCACTTACCGTACAATGAGCAGTTCTTC. Its protein is CASSHLPYNEQFF.

J is TRBJ2-1 and V is TRBV4-2; tentatively, D is TRBD1 or TRBD2 (5 bases each). Germline V gene lookup returns CDR1 LGHNA and CDR2 YNFKEQ. The CDR3 runs to 17 residues. V lost 4 bases and J lost 2, with 18 bases in between. The CDR3: CASSPPGISGPYNEQFF. The CDR3, as DNA: TGTGCCAGCAGCCCTCCAGGGATCAGCGGTCCCTACAATGAGCAGTTCTTC.

The J gene is TRBJ2-3, the V gene TRBV27, with a possible D match to TRBD2 (5 bases). CDR1 and CDR2 from the germline V gene are MNHEY and SMNVEV (reference sequence). V was cut by 2 bases and J by 4 bases, with 10 bases left in between. The CDR3 is 14 residues long. The CDR3 DNA reads as TGTGCCAGCAGTTTAGGCGGGTGGGCAGATACGCAGTATTTT. Translating gives CASSLGGWADTQYF.

The rearrangement joins TRBV11-3 to TRBJ1-1, with 7 bases that match TRBD1. Germline loops: CDR1 SGHNT, CDR2 YENEEA. Germline trimming cut 4 bases from V and 1 base from J; bases unmatched to any gene: 9. The CDR3 loop spans 16 amino acids. DNA of the CDR3: TGTGCCAGCAGCTCGCCAATGACAGGGCCGAACACTGAAGCTTTCTTT. Translating it yields CASSSPMTGPNTEAFF.

Relative to its sample, this clone is medium-sized (0.01 to 0.1%). The chain joins TRBV11-3 to TRBJ2-5; tentatively, D is TRBD2 (5 bases). Between the trimmed V and J ends, which lost 5 bases and 4 bases, there was a span of 17 bases. Per the germline V gene, CDR1 is SGHNT and CDR2 is YENEEA. CDR3 length equals 15 residues. The CDR3 sequence is CASSKPGYDGETQYF. DNA of the CDR3: TGTGCCAGCAGCAAGCCGGGGTATGACGGAGAGACCCAGTACTTC.

The V gene is TRBV9, the J gene TRBJ2-3; perhaps TRBD2 as D (5 bases). Germline CDR1 reads SGDLS; CDR2 reads YYNGEE. The germline V and J ends were trimmed by 1 base and 6 bases, with 6 bases remaining between them. This CDR3 has 12 residues. This chain's CDR3 is CASSVWEDTQYF. The DNA of the CDR3 is TGTGCCAGCAGCGTATGGGAGGATACGCAGTATTTT.

The chain links TRBV6-1 to TRBJ2-7; D remains unclear. V was pared by 2 bases and J by 2 bases, with 16 bases between. CDR1 MNHNS and CDR2 SASEGT come from the germline V gene. This CDR3 has 16 amino acids. This CDR3 is CASSEPGPPTPYEQYF. The CDR3 nucleotides are TGTGCCAGCAGTGAACCCGGACCCCCTACGCCCTACGAGCAGTACTTC.

The chain uses TRBV28 and TRBJ2-5; D gene unclear. The ends were cut back, 6 bases at V and 1 base at J, with 6 bases in the middle. The CDR3 is 12 residues long. Germline loops: CDR1 MDHEN, CDR2 SYDVKM. DNA for the CDR3: TGTGCCAGCAGGCGGTTCCAAGAGACCCAGTACTTC. Encoded protein: CASRRFQETQYF.

The gene calls are TRBV2 and TRBJ1-6; D perhaps matches TRBD1 (5 bases). Per the germline V gene, CDR1 is SNHLY and CDR2 is FYNNEI. Trimming pared 6 bases from V and 13 bases from J, leaving 16 bases between. The CDR3 has 13 amino acids. DNA of the CDR3: TGTGCCAGCAGCGCCACTAGGGGTATGCCCCTCCACTTT. Translating it yields CASSATRGMPLHF.

This clone was found once. J is TRBJ2-7 and V is TRBV5-1, with D possibly matching TRBD1 (5 bases). The V end was cut by 4 bases, the J end by 7 bases, with 21 bases between. The CDR3 is made up of 15 amino acids. The germline CDR1 and CDR2 sequences are SGHRS and YFSETQ. CDR3 bases: TGCGCCAGCAGCCCCATTGGGCAGGGTGTAGGGGAGCAGTACTTC. Translated: CASSPIGQGVGEQYF.

The rearrangement joins TRBV4-1 to TRBJ2-7; D call uncertain. The germline V gene encodes CDR1 MGHRA and CDR2 YSYEKL. V was clipped by 4 bases and J by 5 bases, with 12 bases between them. The CDR3 sequence is 13 residues long. As DNA, the CDR3 is TGCGCCAGCAGCCCCCCGCTACGAGACGAGCAGTACTTC. Translating it yields CASSPPLRDEQYF.

The V gene is TRBV4-3, the J gene TRBJ1-2; TRBD1 is a possible D gene (5 bases). V lost 0 bases and J 4 bases, leaving 12 bases between the germline ends. The germline V gene has CDR1 LGHNA and CDR2 YSLEER. The CDR3 runs 15 residues. CDR3 nucleotide sequence: TGCGCCAGCAGCCAAGATACGGGGACTGGCTATGGCTACACCTTC. Its translation is CASSQDTGTGYGYTF.

The chain employs TRBV19 and TRBJ2-1; D may be TRBD1 or TRBD2 (6 bases each). CDR1 is LNHDA, CDR2 SQIVND, per germline (reference sequence). The CDR3 runs 17 residues. V lost 5 bases to trimming and J lost 7 bases, with 24 bases between them. CDR3 bases: TGTGCCAGTAGTCCTGGTGGACTACCTCAAGGGGGGAATGAGCAGTTCTTC. Translated, it gives CASSPGGLPQGGNEQFF.

V and J are TRBV11-3 and TRBJ1-1; D gene ambiguous. Per the germline V gene, CDR1 is SGHNT and CDR2 is YENEEA. This CDR3 is 13 amino acids long. Trimming stripped 1 base from V and 4 bases from J, with 7 bases between. In DNA, the CDR3 is TGTGCCAGCAGCTTAGTGGATAGCACTGAAGCTTTCTTT. As protein: CASSLVDSTEAFF.

The chain has TRBV27 and TRBJ2-1, with 9 bases fitting TRBD1. Germline values: CDR1 MNHEY, CDR2 SMNVEV (reference sequence). V lost 2 bases and J lost 4; bases outside the gene matches: 0. The CDR3 length is 14 residues. The CDR3 region is CASSLGTGYNEQFF. The CDR3 DNA reads TGTGCCAGCAGTTTAGGGACAGGGTACAATGAGCAGTTCTTC.

The chain carries TRBV7-5 and TRBJ2-1; the DNA was not used to check the table's D call, TRBD2. TRBV7-5 is classified as a pseudogene. CDR3 length: 16 amino acids. CDR3 loop: CVRSPIRWRDRNEQFF. The DNA for the CDR3 is TGTGTCAGAAGCCCAATAAGATGGCGGGATAGAAATGAGCAGTTCTTC.

The J gene is TRBJ2-1, the V gene TRBV7-6; 10 bases fit TRBD2. J was trimmed by 10 bases and V by 1 base; bases with no gene match: 7. Germline CDR1 and CDR2: SGHVS and FNYEAQ. The CDR3 spans 15 residues. The CDR3 loop is CASSLGTSGVWEQFF. The CDR3 nucleotides read TGTGCCAGCAGCTTAGGTACTAGCGGGGTGTGGGAGCAGTTCTTC.

V and J are TRBV7-8 and TRBJ1-5, with 9 bases aligning to TRBD1. The CDR3 covers 16 residues. V dropped 3 bases and J dropped 6; count of bases not matched to a gene: 9. Germline V gene lookup returns CDR1 SGHVS and CDR2 FQNEAQ. CDR3 amino acids: CASSLGTGGGSQPQHF. Here the CDR3 DNA reads TGTGCCAGCAGCTTGGGAACAGGGGGCGGGAGTCAGCCCCAGCATTTT.

This chain links TRBV13 with TRBJ2-3; 10 bases map to TRBD1. Trimming removed 3 bases from V and 6 bases from J; junction bases left unmatched: 9. The CDR3 spans 16 residues. CDR1 PRHDT and CDR2 FYEKMQ come from the germline V gene (reference sequence). The CDR3 nucleotides read TGTGCCAGCAGCTTTTCCCCGACAGGGGGCCACGATACGCAGTATTTT. This gives the protein CASSFSPTGGHDTQYF.

The chain recombines TRBV5-1 with TRBJ2-7, with a tentative D call TRBD1 (6 bases). This CDR3 region has 14 residues. Germline V gene sequence: CDR1 SGHRS, CDR2 YFSETQ. V gave up 3 bases and J gave up 0 bases, with 10 bases separating them. Here the CDR3 DNA reads TGCGCCAGCAGCTGGATGACAGGCTCCTACGAGCAGTACTTC. Protein product: CASSWMTGSYEQYF.

The chain has TRBV6-5 and TRBJ1-2; 7 nucleotides match TRBD1. Germline V gives CDR1 MNHEY, CDR2 SVGAGI. V lost 6 bases, J lost 7 bases, and 5 bases stayed unmatched. The CDR3 runs 12 residues. The CDR3 loop is CASSPDRVGYTF. CDR3 nucleotides: TGTGCCAGCAGCCCCGACAGGGTTGGCTACACCTTC.

This clone was counted a single time. The gene calls are TRBV7-9 and TRBJ2-2; 16 positions match TRBD2. V dropped 5 bases and J dropped 5; count of bases not matched to a gene: 8. The CDR3 totals 18 residues. The germline CDR1 and CDR2 sequences are SEHNR and FQNEAQ (reference sequence). The DNA for the CDR3 is TGTGCCAGCAGCCCCGGGACTAGCGGGGGGGCCGGGACCGGGGAGCTGTTTTTT. It specifies CASSPGTSGGAGTGELFF.

The chain couples TRBV27 to TRBJ1-5; perhaps TRBD1 as D (5 bases). The CDR3 consists of 14 residues. The V gene's germline CDR1 is MNHEY and CDR2 SMNVEV (reference sequence). Trimming removed 3 bases from V and 5 bases from J, with 11 bases in between. CDR3 in amino acids: CASSFQGADQPQHF. The CDR3, as DNA: TGTGCCAGCAGTTTCCAGGGAGCGGATCAGCCCCAGCATTTT.